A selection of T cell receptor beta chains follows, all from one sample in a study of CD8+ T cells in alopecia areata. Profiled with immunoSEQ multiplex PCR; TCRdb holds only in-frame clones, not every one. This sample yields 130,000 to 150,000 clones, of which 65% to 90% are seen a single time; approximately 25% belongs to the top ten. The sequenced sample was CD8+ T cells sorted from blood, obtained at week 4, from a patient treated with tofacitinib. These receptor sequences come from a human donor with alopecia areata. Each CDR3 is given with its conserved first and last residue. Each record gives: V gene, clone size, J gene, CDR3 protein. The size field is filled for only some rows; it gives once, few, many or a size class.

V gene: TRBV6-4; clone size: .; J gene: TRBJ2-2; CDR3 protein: CARKGVLGELFF
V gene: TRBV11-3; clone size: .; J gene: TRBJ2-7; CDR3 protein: CASSLPSGGPKSGEQYF
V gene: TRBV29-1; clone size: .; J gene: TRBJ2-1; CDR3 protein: CSVQSEGFDEQFF
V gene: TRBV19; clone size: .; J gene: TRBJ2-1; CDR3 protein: CASSIGTGNEQFF
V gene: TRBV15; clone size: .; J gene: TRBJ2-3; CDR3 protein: CATSRDLRGLGTDTQYF
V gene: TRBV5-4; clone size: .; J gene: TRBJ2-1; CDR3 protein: CASSLVAGVNNEQFF
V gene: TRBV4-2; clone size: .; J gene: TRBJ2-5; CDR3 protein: CARSVFAQFQYF
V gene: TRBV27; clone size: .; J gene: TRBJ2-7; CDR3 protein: CASSKTSVSYEQYF
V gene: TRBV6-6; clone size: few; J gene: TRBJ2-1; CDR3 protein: CASTFRDRAYNEQFF
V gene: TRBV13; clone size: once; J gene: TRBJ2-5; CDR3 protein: CASSLATSGQETQYF
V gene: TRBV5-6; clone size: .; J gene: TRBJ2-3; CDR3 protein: CASSYGKTPSTDTQYF
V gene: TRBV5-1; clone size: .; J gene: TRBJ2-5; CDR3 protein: CASSLLGGLQETQYF
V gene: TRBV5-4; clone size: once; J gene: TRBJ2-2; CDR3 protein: CASSLTSKNTGELFF
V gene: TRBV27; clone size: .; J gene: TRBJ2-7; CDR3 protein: CASSSRTGPYEQYF
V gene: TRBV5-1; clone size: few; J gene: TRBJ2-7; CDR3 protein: CASSSRDSGYEQYF
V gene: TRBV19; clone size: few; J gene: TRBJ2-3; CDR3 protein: CASSLQRGRTDTQYF
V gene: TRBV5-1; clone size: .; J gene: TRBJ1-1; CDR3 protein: CASTPGGNTEAFF
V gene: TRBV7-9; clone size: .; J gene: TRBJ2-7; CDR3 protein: CASSPSGRDEQYF
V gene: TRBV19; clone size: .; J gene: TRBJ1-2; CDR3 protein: CASATNYGYTF
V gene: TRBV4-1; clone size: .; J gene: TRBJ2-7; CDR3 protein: CASSPRQGVKYEQYF
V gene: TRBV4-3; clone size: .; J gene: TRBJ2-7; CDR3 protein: CASSQDTSGAYEQYF
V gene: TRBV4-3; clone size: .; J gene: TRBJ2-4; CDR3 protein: CASSQDAGNIQYF
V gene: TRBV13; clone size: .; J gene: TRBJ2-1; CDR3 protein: CASSRGGENYNEQFF
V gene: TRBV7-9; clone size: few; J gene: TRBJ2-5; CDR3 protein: CASSLEEKQETQYF
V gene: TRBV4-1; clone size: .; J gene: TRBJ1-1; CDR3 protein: CASSQAGTEAFF
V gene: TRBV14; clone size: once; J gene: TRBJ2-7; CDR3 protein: CASSPRDRAYEQYF
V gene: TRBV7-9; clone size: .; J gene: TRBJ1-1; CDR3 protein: CASSAVGLEAFF
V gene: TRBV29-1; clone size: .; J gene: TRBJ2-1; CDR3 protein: CSVTGQPGNEQFF
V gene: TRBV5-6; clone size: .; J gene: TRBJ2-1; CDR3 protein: CASSRQPNEQFF
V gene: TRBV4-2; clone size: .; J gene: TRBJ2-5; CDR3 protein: CASSQDPGMETQYF
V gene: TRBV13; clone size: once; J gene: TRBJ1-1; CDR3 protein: CASSPTKQGVYAEAFF
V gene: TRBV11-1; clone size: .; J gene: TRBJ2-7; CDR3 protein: CASGTGAYEQYF
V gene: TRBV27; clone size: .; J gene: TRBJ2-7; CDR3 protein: CASSGQSSYEQYF
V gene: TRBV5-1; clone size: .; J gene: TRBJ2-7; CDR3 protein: CASSGTGFYEQYF
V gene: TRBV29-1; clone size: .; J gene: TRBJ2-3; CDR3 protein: CSGAPLEGVSTDTQYF
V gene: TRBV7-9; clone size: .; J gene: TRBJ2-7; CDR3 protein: CASSPAGVHEQYF
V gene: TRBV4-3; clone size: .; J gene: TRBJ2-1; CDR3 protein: CASSQDSGSGVREQFF
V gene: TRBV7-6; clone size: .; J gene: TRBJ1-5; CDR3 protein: CASSSGDQPQHF
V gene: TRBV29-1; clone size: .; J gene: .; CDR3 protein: CSVGSSSYEQYF
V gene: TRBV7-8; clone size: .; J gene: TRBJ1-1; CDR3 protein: CASSLDRSRLNTEAFF
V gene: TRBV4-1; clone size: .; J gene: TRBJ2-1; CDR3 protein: CASSQVAPPSSYNEQFF
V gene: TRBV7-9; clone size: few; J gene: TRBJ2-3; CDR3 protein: CASSLADARTPTDTQYF
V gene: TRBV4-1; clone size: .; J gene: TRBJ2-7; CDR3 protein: CASSQDRKRGRGEQYF
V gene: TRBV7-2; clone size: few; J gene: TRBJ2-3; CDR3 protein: CASSLTSASTDTQYF
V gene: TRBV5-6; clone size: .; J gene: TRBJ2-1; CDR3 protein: CASSLRGDDEQFF
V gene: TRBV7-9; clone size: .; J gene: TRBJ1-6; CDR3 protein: CASSQSWTTYNSPLHF
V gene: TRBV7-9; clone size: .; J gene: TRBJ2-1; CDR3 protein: CASSLAANEQFF
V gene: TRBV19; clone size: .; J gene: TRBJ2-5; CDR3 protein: CASSIQGPQETQYF
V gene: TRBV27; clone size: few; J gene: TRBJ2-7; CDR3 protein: CASSLETADEQYF
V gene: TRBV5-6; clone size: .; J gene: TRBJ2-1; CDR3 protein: CASSQDTPSYNEQFF
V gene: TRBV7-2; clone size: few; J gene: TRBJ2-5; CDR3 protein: CASSSWPGNQETQYF
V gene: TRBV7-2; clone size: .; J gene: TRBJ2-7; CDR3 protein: CASSLSPALTYEQYF
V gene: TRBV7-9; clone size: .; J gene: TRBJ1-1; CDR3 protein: CASTRGTTEAFF
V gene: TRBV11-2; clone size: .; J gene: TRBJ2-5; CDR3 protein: CASSLRRAGPQETQYF
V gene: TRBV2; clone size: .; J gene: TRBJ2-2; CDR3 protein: CASSPAGQSRELFF